This T cell receptor (beta chain) was identified during a study of shared clonotypes between healthy human individuals. Study as a whole: Two female and a few male donors aged 18 to 49 were enrolled. General study points: Donor scarcity curtailed the genetic and exposure-history diversity represented herein. Blood was the only sampled material, and tissue repertoires likely differ.

As for this clone: The target antigen is unknown.

Each subset's genomic DNA was split evenly across several immunoSEQ plates. Assay used: immunoSEQ multiplex PCR; TCRdb lists only in-frame clones, some missing. The table includes under 600,000 clones, about three quarters detected once. V lost 1 base, J lost 3 bases, and 4 bases stayed unmatched. Germline V lookup: CDR1 LGHNA, CDR2 YNFKEQ. The CDR3 runs to 16 residues. The sequence derives from a woman in her thirties or forties in good health. Some clones in this sample may be carry-over from other donors' samples. The material sequenced was PBMCs. V gene TRBV4-2 combines with J gene TRBJ2-1, with 9 positions matching TRBD2. In nucleotides, the CDR3 is TGTGCCAGCAGCCAAGCGGCTAGCGGGAACTACAATGAGCAGTTCTTC. It translates to CASSQAASGNYNEQFF.